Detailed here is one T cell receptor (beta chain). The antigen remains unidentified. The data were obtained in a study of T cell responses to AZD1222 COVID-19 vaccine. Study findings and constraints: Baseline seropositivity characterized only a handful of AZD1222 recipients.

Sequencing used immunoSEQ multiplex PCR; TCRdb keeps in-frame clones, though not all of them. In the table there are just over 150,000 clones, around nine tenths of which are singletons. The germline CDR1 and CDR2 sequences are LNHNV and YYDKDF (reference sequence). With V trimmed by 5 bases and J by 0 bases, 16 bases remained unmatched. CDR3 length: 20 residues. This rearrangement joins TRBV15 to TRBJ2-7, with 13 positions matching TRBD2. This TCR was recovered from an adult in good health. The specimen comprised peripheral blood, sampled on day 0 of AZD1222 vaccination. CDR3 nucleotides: TGTGCCACCAGCGTTATCTCTCCGGGACTAGCGGGACCAGTCTCCTACGAGCAGTACTTC. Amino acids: CATSVISPGLAGPVSYEQYF.